These T cell receptor beta chains were read from a single sample in a study of OX40 agonist ivuxolimab in advanced cancers. The method was immunoSEQ multiplex PCR; TCRdb's version includes in-frame clones alone and lacks a portion of them. This sample has about 26,000 clones; roughly 70% occur once, and the top ten carry approximately 15%. The material was CD4+ or CD8+ T cells sorted from blood, obtained in a trial of the OX40 agonist ivuxolimab. Receptors were obtained from an adult with an advanced solid tumor such as melanoma, head and neck, liver or kidney cancer. CDR3s include the opening cysteine and the closing phenylalanine or tryptophan. The order of the fields is V gene, J gene, clone size, D gene, CDR3 protein, CDR3 DNA. A D gene is named only where the DNA matches it firmly. Clone size is stated in some rows and not others, as once, few, many or a class when expanded.

V: TRBV11-2
J: TRBJ1-2
size: NA
D: TRBD1
CDR3: CASSLGQGYGYTF
DNA: TGTGCCAGCAGCTTAGGACAGGGCTATGGCTACACCTTC

V: TRBV6-4
J: TRBJ2-3
size: NA
D: NA
CDR3: CASSRGFADTQYF
DNA: TGTGCCAGCAGCCGGGGGTTCGCAGATACGCAGTATTTT

V: TRBV14
J: TRBJ2-3
size: NA
D: TRBD2
CDR3: CASSQGRLAGGTDTQYF
DNA: TGTGCCAGCAGCCAAGGCCGCCTAGCGGGGGGCACAGATACGCAGTATTTT

V: TRBV10-2
J: TRBJ1-4
size: once
D: TRBD1
CDR3: CASSPGQGHPTNEKLFF
DNA: TGCGCCAGCAGTCCGGGACAGGGGCACCCAACTAATGAAAAACTGTTTTTT

V: TRBV5-4
J: TRBJ2-3
size: NA
D: NA
CDR3: CASSLPGRMTDTQYF
DNA: TGTGCCAGCAGCTTGCCAGGGCGTATGACAGATACGCAGTATTTT

V: TRBV5-1
J: TRBJ2-5
size: once
D: NA
CDR3: CASSSAGAQETQYF
DNA: TGCGCCAGCAGCTCTGCGGGGGCCCAAGAGACCCAGTACTTC

V: TRBV3-1/TRBV3-2
J: TRBJ2-7
size: NA
D: NA
CDR3: CASFYEQYF
DNA: TGTGCCAGCTTTTACGAGCAGTACTTC

V: TRBV25-1
J: TRBJ2-3
size: NA
D: TRBD1
CDR3: CASSDFSGQATDTQYF
DNA: TGTGCCAGCAGTGACTTCTCGGGACAGGCCACAGATACGCAGTATTTT

V: TRBV19
J: TRBJ2-7
size: NA
D: TRBD1
CDR3: CASSINRGGNEQYF
DNA: TGTGCCAGTAGTATTAACAGGGGCGGAAACGAGCAGTACTTC

V: TRBV30
J: TRBJ1-6
size: few
D: NA
CDR3: CAWSDGRTDYSPLHF
DNA: TGTGCCTGGAGTGACGGAAGGACGGACTATTCACCCCTCCACTTT

V: TRBV7-2
J: TRBJ2-5
size: NA
D: NA
CDR3: CASSLAASVIQTQYF
DNA: TGTGCCAGCAGCTTAGCGGCTAGCGTCATTCAGACCCAGTACTTC

V: TRBV5-1
J: TRBJ2-1
size: NA
D: NA
CDR3: CASSLPSGSLTYNEQFF
DNA: TGCGCCAGCAGCTTGCCCTCAGGGTCTCTTACCTACAATGAGCAGTTCTTC

V: TRBV5-5
J: TRBJ1-1
size: NA
D: TRBD1
CDR3: CASSSEQGDAKAFF
DNA: TGTGCCAGCAGCTCCGAACAGGGGGATGCGAAAGCTTTCTTT

V: TRBV7-2
J: TRBJ1-3
size: NA
D: NA
CDR3: CASSLVPGSGNTIYF
DNA: TGTGCCAGCAGCTTAGTCCCTGGCTCTGGAAACACCATATATTTT

V: TRBV13
J: TRBJ2-7
size: NA
D: NA
CDR3: CASSPPSGYSYEQYF
DNA: TGTGCCAGCAGCCCCCCCTCGGGATACTCCTACGAGCAGTACTTC

V: TRBV27
J: TRBJ2-5
size: NA
D: TRBD2
CDR3: CASSFGSGGRETQYF
DNA: TGTGCCAGCAGTTTTGGTAGCGGGGGGCGGGAGACCCAGTACTTC

V: TRBV7-7
J: TRBJ1-5
size: medium-sized
D: NA
CDR3: CASSSGNQPQHF
DNA: TGTGCTAGCAGCTCGGGGAATCAGCCCCAGCATTTT

V: TRBV6-1
J: TRBJ2-4
size: NA
D: TRBD1
CDR3: CASRLDRDRGNIQYF
DNA: TGTGCCAGCAGACTTGACCGGGACAGGGGGAACATTCAGTACTTC

V: TRBV18
J: TRBJ2-1
size: NA
D: TRBD1
CDR3: CASSLDFQGANEQFF
DNA: TGTGCCAGCTCGCTCGACTTCCAGGGGGCAAATGAGCAGTTCTTC

V: TRBV6-5
J: TRBJ2-2
size: NA
D: TRBD2
CDR3: CASSTLAAHQLFF
DNA: TGTGCCAGCAGTACACTAGCGGCCCACCAGCTGTTTTTT

V: TRBV2
J: TRBJ1-4
size: few
D: TRBD1
CDR3: CASNIRDSPYEKLFF
DNA: TGTGCCAGCAACATTCGGGACAGCCCCTATGAAAAACTGTTTTTT

V: TRBV7-8
J: TRBJ2-1
size: NA
D: NA
CDR3: CASSLAELYNEQFF
DNA: TGTGCCAGCAGCTTAGCGGAACTCTACAATGAGCAGTTCTTC

V: TRBV5-5
J: TRBJ1-1
size: NA
D: TRBD1
CDR3: CASSLGPTGAAATEAFF
DNA: TGTGCCAGCAGCTTGGGGCCGACAGGGGCCGCCGCTACTGAAGCTTTCTTT

V: TRBV5-5
J: TRBJ1-4
size: few
D: NA
CDR3: CASSLSISAVELFF
DNA: TGTGCCAGCAGCTTGAGCATCTCGGCGGTGGAACTGTTTTTT

V: TRBV11-2
J: TRBJ2-7
size: NA
D: TRBD1
CDR3: CASSLGRTGLRYVTYEQYF
DNA: TGTGCCAGTAGCTTAGGAAGGACAGGGTTACGATATGTCACCTACGAGCAGTACTTC

V: TRBV11-3
J: TRBJ2-2
size: NA
D: NA
CDR3: CASSPGPVGGELFF
DNA: TGTGCCAGCAGCCCGGGGCCCGTCGGCGGGGAGCTGTTTTTT

V: TRBV7-9
J: TRBJ2-3
size: NA
D: NA
CDR3: CASSQIRGSTDTQYF
DNA: TGTGCCAGCAGCCAAATTCGCGGGAGCACAGATACGCAGTATTTT

V: TRBV4-3
J: TRBJ1-2
size: NA
D: NA
CDR3: CASSPSAGWANYGYTF
DNA: TGCGCCAGCAGCCCCTCGGCAGGTTGGGCCAACTATGGCTACACCTTC